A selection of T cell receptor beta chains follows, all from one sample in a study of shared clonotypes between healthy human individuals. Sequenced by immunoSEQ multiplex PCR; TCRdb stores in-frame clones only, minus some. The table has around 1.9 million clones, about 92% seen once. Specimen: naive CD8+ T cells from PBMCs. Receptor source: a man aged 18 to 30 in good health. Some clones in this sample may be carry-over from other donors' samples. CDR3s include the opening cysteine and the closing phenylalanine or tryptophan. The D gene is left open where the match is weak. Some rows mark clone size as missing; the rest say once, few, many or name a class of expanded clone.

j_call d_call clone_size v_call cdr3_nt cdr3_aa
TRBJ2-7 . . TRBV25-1 TGTGCCAGCAGTGAAAACCTTGGGCAGTACTTC CASSENLGQYF
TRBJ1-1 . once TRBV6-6 TGTGCCAGCAGCTACCCCGTTAGGGTATACTCTGAAGCTTTCTTT CASSYPVRVYSEAFF
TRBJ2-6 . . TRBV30 TGTGCCTGGAGTGACCAGGGACTGGCCAACGTCCTGACTTTC CAWSDQGLANVLTF
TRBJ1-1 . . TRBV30 TGTGCCTGGAGTGGGCCCACCGGCGCTTTCTTT CAWSGPTGAFF
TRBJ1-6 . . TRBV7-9 TGTGCCAGCAGTCACAGGACAGACTCACCCCTCCACTTT CASSHRTDSPLHF
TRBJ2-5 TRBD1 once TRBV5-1 TGCGCCAGTTACATTCGGGACAGAGTGCTAGAGACCCAGTACTTC CASYIRDRVLETQYF
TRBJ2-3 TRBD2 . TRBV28 TGTGCCAGCAGTTCGGGACTAGCTACTTCAGATACGCAGTATTTT CASSSGLATSDTQYF
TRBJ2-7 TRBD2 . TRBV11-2 TGTGCCAGCAGCGGGGGACTAGCGGACTCCTACGAGCAGTACTTC CASSGGLADSYEQYF
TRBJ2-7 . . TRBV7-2 TGTGCCAGCAGCCAAATCACAGGTTACGACGAGCAGTACTTC CASSQITGYDEQYF
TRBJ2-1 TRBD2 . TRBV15 TGTGCCACCAGCAGATTCAGAGCGGGAGTGGGGGATGAGCAGTTCTTC CATSRFRAGVGDEQFF
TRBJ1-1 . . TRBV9 TGTGCCAGCAGCGCAGAGCTGAACACTGAAGCTTTCTTT CASSAELNTEAFF
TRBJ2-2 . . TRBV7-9 TGTGCCAGCAGCTTCGGATTCACCGGGGAGCTGTTTTTT CASSFGFTGELFF
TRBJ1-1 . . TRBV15 TGTGCCACCACCGACGACCTGGGCACTGAAGCTTTCTTT CATTDDLGTEAFF
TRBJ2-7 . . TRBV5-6 TGTGCCAGCAGCTTAGGTGGGAGTGTCTACGAGCAGTACTTC CASSLGGSVYEQYF
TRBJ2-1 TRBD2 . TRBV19 TGTGCCAGTAGTTATGGCGGGAGCTCCTACAATGAGCAGTTCTTC CASSYGGSSYNEQFF
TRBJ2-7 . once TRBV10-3 TGTGCCATCAGTGGGGGAAGGGGAGCAGGTATCTACGAGCAGTACTTC CAISGGRGAGIYEQYF
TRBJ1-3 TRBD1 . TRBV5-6 TGTGCCAGCAGCTTGGGGACAGGGCTCAACACCATATATTTT CASSLGTGLNTIYF
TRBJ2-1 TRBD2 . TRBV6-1 TGTGCCAGCAGTGAATATAAGCGGGAGGGCCGCAATGAGCAGTTCTTC CASSEYKREGRNEQFF
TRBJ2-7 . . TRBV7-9 TGTGCCAGCACCGACGGTTCCTACGAGCAGTACTTC CASTDGSYEQYF
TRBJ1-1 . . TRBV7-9 TGTGCCAGCAGCTTAGGGTGGGCCACTGAAGCTTTCTTT CASSLGWATEAFF
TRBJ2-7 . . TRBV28 TGTGCCAGCAGTTCCCCCCCCGGAACCGTCTACGAGCAGTACTTC CASSSPPGTVYEQYF
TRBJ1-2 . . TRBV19 TGTGCCAGTACCCCCACCGGGGGACACTATGGCTACACCTTC CASTPTGGHYGYTF
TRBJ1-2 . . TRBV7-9 TGTGCCAGCACTCTACGCGCGACAGCACCTCCTGGAAACTATGGCTACACCTTC CASTLRATAPPGNYGYTF
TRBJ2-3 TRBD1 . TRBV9 TGTGCCAGCAGCGTAGACGGGACAGGACCACAAGATACGCAGTATTTT CASSVDGTGPQDTQYF
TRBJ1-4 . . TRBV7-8 TGTGCCAGCAGCTTAGTCTTTGGGCAGTCACATGAAAAACTGTTTTTT CASSLVFGQSHEKLFF
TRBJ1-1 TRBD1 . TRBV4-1 TGCGCCAGCAGCCAAGAGCGGACAGGTTGGGGAGGGAACACTGAAGCTTTCTTT CASSQERTGWGGNTEAFF
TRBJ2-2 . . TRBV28 TGTGCCAGCAGTTTATGGGCCGGGGAGCTGTTTTTT CASSLWAGELFF
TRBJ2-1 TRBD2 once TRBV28 TGTGCCAGCAGTTTATTAACTAGCGGGCGGCGCAATGAGCAGTTCTTC CASSLLTSGRRNEQFF
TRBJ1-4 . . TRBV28 TGTGCCAGCAGTTTTCCGGGTGACGGTCCTGTAACTAATGAAAAACTGTTTTTT CASSFPGDGPVTNEKLFF
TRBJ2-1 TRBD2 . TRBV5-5 TGTGCCAGCACCGATCTAGCGGAGAGGGTGGATGAGCAGTTCTTC CASTDLAERVDEQFF
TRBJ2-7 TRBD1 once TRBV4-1 TGCGCCAGCACGGGACAGGGTGGGCGAGAGCAGTACTTC CASTGQGGREQYF
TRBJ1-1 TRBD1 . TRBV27 TGTGCCAGCAGTCTGTACAGGGGGCTAGGCACTGAAGCTTTCTTT CASSLYRGLGTEAFF
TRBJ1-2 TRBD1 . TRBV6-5 TGTGCCAGCACGTGGAGGGGGCCGGGTAACTATGGCTACACCTTC CASTWRGPGNYGYTF
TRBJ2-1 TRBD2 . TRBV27 TGTGCCAGCAGTTCCAGTGGGCGGGAGCATTCATATGAGCAGTTCTTC CASSSSGREHSYEQFF
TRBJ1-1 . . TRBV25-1 TGTGCCAGCAGTGGGGGGGGCGACACTGAAGCTTTCTTT CASSGGGDTEAFF
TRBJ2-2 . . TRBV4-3 TGCGCCAGCAGCCAAGATCTACATCGGCAGGGGTTTTTGAACGGGGAGCTGTTTTTT CASSQDLHRQGFLNGELFF
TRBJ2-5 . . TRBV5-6 TGTGCCAGCAGCTTGGGAGCCGGCGCGGCCCAGTACTTC CASSLGAGAAQYF
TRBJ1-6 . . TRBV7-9 TGTGCCGGGATGAAAATCAATTCACCCCTCCACTTT CAGMKINSPLHF
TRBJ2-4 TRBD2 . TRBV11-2 TGTGCCAGCAGCCCCGGGGGGGGTTTGGGGCGACACATTCAGTACTTC CASSPGGGLGRHIQYF